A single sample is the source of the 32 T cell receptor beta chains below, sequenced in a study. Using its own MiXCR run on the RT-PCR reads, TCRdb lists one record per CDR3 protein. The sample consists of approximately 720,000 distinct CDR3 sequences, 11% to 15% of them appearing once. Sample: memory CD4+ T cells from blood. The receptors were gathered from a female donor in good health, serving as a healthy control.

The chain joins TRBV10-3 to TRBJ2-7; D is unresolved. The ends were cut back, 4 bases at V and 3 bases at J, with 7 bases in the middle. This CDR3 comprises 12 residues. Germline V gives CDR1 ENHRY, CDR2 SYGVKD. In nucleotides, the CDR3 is TGTGCCATCAGTGCCCAGAACTACGAGCAGTACTTC. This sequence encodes CAISAQNYEQYF.

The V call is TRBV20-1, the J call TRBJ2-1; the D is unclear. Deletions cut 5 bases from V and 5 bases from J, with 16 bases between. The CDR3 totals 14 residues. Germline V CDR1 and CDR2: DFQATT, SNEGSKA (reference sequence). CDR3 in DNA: TGCAGTGCTCATCCTCATTGGCGGAACAATGAGCAGTTCTTC. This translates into CSAHPHWRNNEQFF.

CDR3 protein: CATSRDRDPNNSPLHF. DNA for the CDR3: TGTGCCACCAGCAGAGATAGGGACCCTAATAATTCACCCCTCCACTTT. V gene TRBV15 combines with J gene TRBJ1-6; possible D gene TRBD1, 5 bases. The V end lost 0 bases, the J end lost 5 bases, and 11 bases lay between the germline ends. Germline CDR1 and CDR2: LNHNV and YYDKDF (reference sequence). The CDR3 runs to 16 residues.

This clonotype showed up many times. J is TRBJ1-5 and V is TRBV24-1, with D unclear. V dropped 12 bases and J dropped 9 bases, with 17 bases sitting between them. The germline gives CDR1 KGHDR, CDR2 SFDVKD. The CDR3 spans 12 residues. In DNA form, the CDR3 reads TGTGCCGCCGGGTCTACAAGCGGGCCCCAGCATTTT. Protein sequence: CAAGSTSGPQHF.

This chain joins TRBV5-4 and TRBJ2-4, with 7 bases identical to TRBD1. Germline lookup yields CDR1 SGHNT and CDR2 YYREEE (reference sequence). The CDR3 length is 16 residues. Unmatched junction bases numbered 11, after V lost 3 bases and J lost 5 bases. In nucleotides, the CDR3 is TGTGCCAGCAGCTCGGGTGGGGGACAGACTCAAAACATTCAGTACTTC. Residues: CASSSGGGQTQNIQYF. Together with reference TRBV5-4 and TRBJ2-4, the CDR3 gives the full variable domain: ETGVTQSPTHLIKTRGQQVTLRCSSQSGHNTVSWYQQALGQGPQFIFQYYREEENGRGNFPPRFSGLQFPNYSSELNVNALELDDSALYLCASSSGGGQTQNIQYFGAGTRLSVL.

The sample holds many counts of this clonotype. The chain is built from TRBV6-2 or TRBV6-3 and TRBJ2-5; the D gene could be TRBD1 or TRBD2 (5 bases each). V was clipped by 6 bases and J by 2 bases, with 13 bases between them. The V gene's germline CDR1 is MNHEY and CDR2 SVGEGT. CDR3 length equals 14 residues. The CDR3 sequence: CASSRGVPQETQYF. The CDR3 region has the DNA TGTGCCAGCAGCAGAGGGGTACCTCAAGAGACCCAGTACTTC.

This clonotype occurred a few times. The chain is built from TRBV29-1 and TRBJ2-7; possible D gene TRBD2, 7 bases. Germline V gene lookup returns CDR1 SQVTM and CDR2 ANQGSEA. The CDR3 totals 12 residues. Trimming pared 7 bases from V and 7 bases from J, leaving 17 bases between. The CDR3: CSAEGGGDEQYF. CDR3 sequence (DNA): TGCAGCGCGGAGGGAGGGGGGGATGAGCAGTACTTC.

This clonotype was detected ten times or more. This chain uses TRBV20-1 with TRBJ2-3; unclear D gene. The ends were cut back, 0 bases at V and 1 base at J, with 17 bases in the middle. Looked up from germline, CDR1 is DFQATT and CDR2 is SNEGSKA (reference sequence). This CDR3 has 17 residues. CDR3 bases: TGCAGTGCTAGAGATCGGATGTCGGGCGGTCGCACAGATACGCAGTATTTT. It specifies CSARDRMSGGRTDTQYF.

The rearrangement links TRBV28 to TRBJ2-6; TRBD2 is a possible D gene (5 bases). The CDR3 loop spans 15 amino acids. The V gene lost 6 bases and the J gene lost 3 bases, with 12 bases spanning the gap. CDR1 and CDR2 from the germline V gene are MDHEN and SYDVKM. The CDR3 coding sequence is TGTGCCAGCAGCCTTAGCGTCCGTGGGGCCAACGTCCTGACTTTC. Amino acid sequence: CASSLSVRGANVLTF.

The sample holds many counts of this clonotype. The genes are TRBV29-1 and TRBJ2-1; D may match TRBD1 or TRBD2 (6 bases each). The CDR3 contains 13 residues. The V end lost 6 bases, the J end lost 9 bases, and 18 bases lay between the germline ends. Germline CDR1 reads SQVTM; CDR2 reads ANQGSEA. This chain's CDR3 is CSVAGHYPAEQFF. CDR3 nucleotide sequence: TGCAGCGTCGCGGGACATTACCCCGCTGAGCAGTTCTTC.

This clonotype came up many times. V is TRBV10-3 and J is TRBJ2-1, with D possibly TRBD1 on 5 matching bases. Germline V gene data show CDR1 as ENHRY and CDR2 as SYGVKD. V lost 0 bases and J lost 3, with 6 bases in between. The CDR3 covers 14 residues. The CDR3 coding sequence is TGTGCCATCAGTGAGTCCGACAGCTACAATGAGCAGTTCTTC. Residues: CAISESDSYNEQFF.

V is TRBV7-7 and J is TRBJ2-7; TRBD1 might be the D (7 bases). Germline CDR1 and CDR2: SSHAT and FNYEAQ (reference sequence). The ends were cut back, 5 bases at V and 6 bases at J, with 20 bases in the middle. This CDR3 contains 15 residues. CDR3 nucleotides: TGTGCCAGCAGCCCGACGACAGGGAGGTCGTCCGAGCAGTACTTC. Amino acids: CASSPTTGRSSEQYF.

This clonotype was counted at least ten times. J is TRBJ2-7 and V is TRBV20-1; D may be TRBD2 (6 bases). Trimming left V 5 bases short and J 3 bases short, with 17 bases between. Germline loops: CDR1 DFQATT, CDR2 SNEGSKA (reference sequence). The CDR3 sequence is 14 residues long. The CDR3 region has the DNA TGCAGTGCTTATCCGGGCCCGGGGGTCTACGAGCAGTACTTC. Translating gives CSAYPGPGVYEQYF.

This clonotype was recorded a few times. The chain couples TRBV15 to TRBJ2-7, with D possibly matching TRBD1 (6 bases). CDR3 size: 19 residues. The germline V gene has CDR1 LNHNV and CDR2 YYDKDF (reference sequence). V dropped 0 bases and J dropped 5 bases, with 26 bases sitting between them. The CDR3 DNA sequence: TGTGCCACCAGCAGAGATTGGGGGCAGGGACCTATTGTTTACCACGAGCAGTACTTC. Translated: CATSRDWGQGPIVYHEQYF. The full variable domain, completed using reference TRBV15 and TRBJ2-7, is DAMVIQNPRYQVTQFGKPVTLSCSQTLNHNVMYWYQQKSSQAPKLLFHYYDKDFNNEADTPDNFQSRRPNTSFCFLDIRSPGLGDTAMYLCATSRDWGQGPIVYHEQYFGPGTRLTVT.

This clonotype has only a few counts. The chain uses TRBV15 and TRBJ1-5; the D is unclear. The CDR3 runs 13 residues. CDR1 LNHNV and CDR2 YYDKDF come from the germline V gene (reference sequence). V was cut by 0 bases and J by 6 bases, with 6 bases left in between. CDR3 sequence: CATSRDASQPQHF. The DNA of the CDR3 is TGTGCCACCAGCAGAGACGCGAGTCAGCCCCAGCATTTT. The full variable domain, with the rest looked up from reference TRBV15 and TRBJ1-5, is DAMVIQNPRYQVTQFGKPVTLSCSQTLNHNVMYWYQQKSSQAPKLLFHYYDKDFNNEADTPDNFQSRRPNTSFCFLDIRSPGLGDTAMYLCATSRDASQPQHFGDGTRLSIL.

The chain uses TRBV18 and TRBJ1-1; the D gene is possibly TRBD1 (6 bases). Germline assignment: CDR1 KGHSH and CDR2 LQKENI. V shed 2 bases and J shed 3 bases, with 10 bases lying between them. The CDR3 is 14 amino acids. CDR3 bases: TGTGCCAGCTCACCAACAGGGTTTGACACTGAAGCTTTCTTT. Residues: CASSPTGFDTEAFF.

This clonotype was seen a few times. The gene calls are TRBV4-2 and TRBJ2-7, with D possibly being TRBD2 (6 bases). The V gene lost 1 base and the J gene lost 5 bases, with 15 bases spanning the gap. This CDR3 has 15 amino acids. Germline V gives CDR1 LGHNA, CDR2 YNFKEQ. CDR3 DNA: TGTGCCAGCAGCCAAGTGAGGGGAGGTCTTCACGAGCAGTACTTC. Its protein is CASSQVRGGLHEQYF.

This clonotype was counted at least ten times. Here the CDR3 DNA reads TGTGCCAGCAGTCTGGGGACAGGGGGCAGCACCGGGGAGCTGTTTTTT. Its translation is CASSLGTGGSTGELFF. V usage is TRBV12-3 or TRBV12-4 and J usage is TRBJ2-2, with 12 bases matching TRBD1. The CDR3 loop spans 16 amino acids. Trimming removed 5 bases from V and 4 bases from J; junction bases left unmatched: 5.

CDR3 bases: TGTGCCAGCAGCCAGAGGCAGGGGAGTGATCAGCCCCAGCATTTT. Protein product: CASSQRQGSDQPQHF. V usage is TRBV4-2 and J usage is TRBJ1-5; TRBD1 is a possible D gene (6 bases). Germline values: CDR1 LGHNA, CDR2 YNFKEQ. Trimming took 3 bases from V and 5 from J, leaving 14 bases between them. This CDR3 has 15 amino acids.

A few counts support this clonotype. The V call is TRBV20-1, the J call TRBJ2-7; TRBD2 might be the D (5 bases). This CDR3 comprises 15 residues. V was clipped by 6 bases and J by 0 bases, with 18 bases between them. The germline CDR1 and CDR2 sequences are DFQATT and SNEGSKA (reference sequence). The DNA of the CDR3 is TGCAGTGCCCAGAGGGCGTCTCACAGCTCCTACGAGCAGTACTTC. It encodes CSAQRASHSSYEQYF.

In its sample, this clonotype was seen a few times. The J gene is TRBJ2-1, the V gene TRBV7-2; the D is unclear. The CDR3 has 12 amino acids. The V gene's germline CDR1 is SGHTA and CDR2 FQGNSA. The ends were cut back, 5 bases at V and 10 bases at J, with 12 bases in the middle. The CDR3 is CASSVFRREQFF. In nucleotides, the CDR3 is TGTGCCAGCAGCGTCTTCAGAAGGGAGCAGTTCTTC.

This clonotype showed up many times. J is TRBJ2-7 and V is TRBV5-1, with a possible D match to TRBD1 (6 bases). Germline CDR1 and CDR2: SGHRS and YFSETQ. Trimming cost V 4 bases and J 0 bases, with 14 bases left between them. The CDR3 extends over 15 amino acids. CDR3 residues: CASSHGQSFSYEQYF. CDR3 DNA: TGCGCCAGCAGCCACGGACAGTCCTTCTCCTACGAGCAGTACTTC. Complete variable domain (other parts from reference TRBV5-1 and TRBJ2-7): KAGVTQTPRYLIKTRGQQVTLSCSPISGHRSVSWYQQTPGQGLQFLFEYFSETQRNKGNFPGRFSGRQFSNSRSEMNVSTLELGDSALYLCASSHGQSFSYEQYFGPGTRLTVT.

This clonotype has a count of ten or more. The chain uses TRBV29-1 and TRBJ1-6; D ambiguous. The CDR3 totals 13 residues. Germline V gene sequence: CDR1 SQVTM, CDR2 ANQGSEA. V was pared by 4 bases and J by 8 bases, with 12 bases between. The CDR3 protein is CSVGQGQDSPLHF. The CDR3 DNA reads TGCAGCGTTGGTCAAGGGCAGGATTCACCCCTCCACTTT. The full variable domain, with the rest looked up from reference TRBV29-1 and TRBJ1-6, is SAVISQKPSRDICQRGTSLTIQCQVDSQVTMMFWYRQQPGQSLTLIATANQGSEATYESGFVIDKFPISRPNLTFSTLTVSNMSPEDSSIYLCSVGQGQDSPLHFGNGTRLTVT.

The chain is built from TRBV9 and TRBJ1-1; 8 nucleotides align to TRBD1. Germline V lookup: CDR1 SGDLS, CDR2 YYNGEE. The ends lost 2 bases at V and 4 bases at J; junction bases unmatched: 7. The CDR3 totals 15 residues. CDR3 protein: CASSVDGQGGTEAFF. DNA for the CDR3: TGTGCCAGCAGCGTGGATGGACAGGGAGGCACTGAAGCTTTCTTT.

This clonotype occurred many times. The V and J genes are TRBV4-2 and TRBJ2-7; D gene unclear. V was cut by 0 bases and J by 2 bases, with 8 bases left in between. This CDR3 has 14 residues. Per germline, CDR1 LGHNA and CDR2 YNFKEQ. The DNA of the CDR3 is TGTGCCAGCAGCCAAGAGTGGCAGACCTACGAGCAGTACTTC. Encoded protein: CASSQEWQTYEQYF.

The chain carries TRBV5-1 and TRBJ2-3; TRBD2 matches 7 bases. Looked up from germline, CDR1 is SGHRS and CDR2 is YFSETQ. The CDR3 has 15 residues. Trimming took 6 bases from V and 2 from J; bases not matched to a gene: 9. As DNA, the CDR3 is TGCGCCAGCAATGGAGGCGGGGGAAACACAGATACGCAGTATTTT. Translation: CASNGGGGNTDTQYF.

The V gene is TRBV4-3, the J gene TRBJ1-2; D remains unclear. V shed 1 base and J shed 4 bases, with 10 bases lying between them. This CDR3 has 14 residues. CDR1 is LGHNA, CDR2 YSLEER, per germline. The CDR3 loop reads CASSQGSLAYGYTF. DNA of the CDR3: TGCGCCAGCAGCCAAGGTAGCCTTGCCTATGGCTACACCTTC.

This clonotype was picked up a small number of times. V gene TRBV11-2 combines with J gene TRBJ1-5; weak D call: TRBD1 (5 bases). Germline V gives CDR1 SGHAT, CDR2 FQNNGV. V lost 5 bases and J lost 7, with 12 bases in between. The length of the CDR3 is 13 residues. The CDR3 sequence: CASSMNGDQPQHF. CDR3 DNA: TGTGCCAGCAGCATGAATGGGGACCAGCCCCAGCATTTT.

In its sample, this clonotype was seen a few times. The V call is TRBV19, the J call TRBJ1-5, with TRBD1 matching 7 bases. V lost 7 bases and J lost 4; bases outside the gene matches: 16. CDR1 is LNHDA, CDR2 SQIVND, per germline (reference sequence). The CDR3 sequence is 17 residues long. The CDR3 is CASKPGQSPKGNQPQHF. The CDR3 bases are TGTGCCAGTAAGCCGGGACAGTCCCCTAAGGGGAATCAGCCCCAGCATTTT.

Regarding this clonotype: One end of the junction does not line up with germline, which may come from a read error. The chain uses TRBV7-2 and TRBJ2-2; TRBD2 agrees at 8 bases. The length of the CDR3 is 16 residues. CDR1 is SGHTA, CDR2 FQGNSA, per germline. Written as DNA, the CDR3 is TGTGCCACCAGCCAGGGTAGCGGGATTCACACCGGGGAGCTGTTTTTT. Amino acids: CATSQGSGIHTGELFF.

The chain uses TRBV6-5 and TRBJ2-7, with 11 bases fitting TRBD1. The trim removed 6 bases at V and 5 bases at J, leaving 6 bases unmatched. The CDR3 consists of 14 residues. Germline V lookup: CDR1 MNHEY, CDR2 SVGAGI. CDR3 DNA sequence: TGTGCCAGCAGGCGGACAGGGGGCGTGAACGAGCAGTACTTC. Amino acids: CASRRTGGVNEQYF.

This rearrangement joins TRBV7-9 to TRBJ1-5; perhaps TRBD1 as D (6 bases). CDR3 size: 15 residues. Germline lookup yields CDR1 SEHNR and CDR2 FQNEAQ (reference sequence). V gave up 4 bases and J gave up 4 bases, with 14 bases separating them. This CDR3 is CASSYNTGSNQPQHF. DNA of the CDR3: TGTGCCAGCAGCTATAATACAGGGTCAAATCAGCCCCAGCATTTT. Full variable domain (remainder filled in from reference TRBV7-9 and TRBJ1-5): DTGVSQNPRHKITKRGQNVTFRCDPISEHNRLYWYRQTLGQGPEFLTYFQNEAQLEKSRLLSDRFSAERPKGSFSTLEIQRTEQGDSAMYLCASSYNTGSNQPQHFGDGTRLSIL.